The 13 T cell receptor beta chains below all came from one sample that was sequenced in a study of cytomegalovirus exposure and HLA in healthy donors. Data came from immunoSEQ multiplex PCR; TCRdb stores just in-frame clones and leaves some out. The data hold fewer than 350,000 clones, with more than 75% observed a single time. Sequencing was done on a sample of PBMCs. These receptors came from a young woman in good health and CMV-seronegative.

The V and J genes are TRBV5-1 and TRBJ2-2; 7 bases match TRBD1. This CDR3 is built from 15 residues. Germline V gene lookup returns CDR1 SGHRS and CDR2 YFSETQ. V dropped 4 bases and J dropped 6; count of bases not matched to a gene: 9. CDR3 DNA: TGCGCCAGCAGCCTTAGCTTGACAGGGTCCGGGGAGCTGTTTTTT. Amino acids: CASSLSLTGSGELFF.

The gene calls are TRBV19 and TRBJ1-2, with 7 bases lining up with TRBD1. Germline V lookup: CDR1 LNHDA, CDR2 SQIVND (reference sequence). This CDR3 is 14 amino acids long. V dropped 7 bases and J dropped 0; count of bases not matched to a gene: 5. The DNA of the CDR3 is TGTGCCAGTATTCCGACAGGGACTAACTATGGCTACACCTTC. It translates to CASIPTGTNYGYTF.

This CDR3 reads CASSERLGRGGELFF. The CDR3 DNA reads TGTGCCAGCAGTGAACGGCTGGGGAGGGGCGGGGAGCTGTTTTTT. The chain links TRBV6-1 to TRBJ2-2; 7 nucleotides line up with TRBD2. CDR3 length: 15 residues. Germline V CDR1 and CDR2: MNHNS, SASEGT. The J segment lost 7 bases and the V segment lost 2 bases, leaving 7 bases of the junction unmatched.

V usage is TRBV6-6 and J usage is TRBJ2-5, with a tentative D call TRBD1 (5 bases). The V end lost 4 bases, the J end lost 3 bases, and 12 bases lay between the germline ends. Germline lookup yields CDR1 MNHNY and CDR2 SVGAGI (reference sequence). The CDR3 spans 14 residues. This chain's CDR3 is CASSFFQGKETQYF. The CDR3 bases are TGTGCCAGCAGTTTCTTCCAGGGAAAAGAGACCCAGTACTTC.

The chain is built from TRBV28 and TRBJ2-7; 11 bases line up with TRBD2. This CDR3 contains 16 residues. The germline V gene encodes CDR1 MDHEN and CDR2 SYDVKM. V dropped 5 bases and J dropped 6; count of bases not matched to a gene: 12. The CDR3 sequence: CASSGDRLAGGVEQYF. DNA of the CDR3: TGTGCCAGCAGTGGGGACAGGTTAGCGGGAGGGGTCGAGCAGTACTTC.

The chain carries TRBV18 and TRBJ1-3, with TRBD1 matching over 11 bases. The CDR3 has 17 amino acids. V shed 3 bases, J shed 0 bases, and the junction held 4 bases outside the gene matches. Germline CDR1 and CDR2: KGHSH and LQKENI. CDR3 nucleotide sequence: TGTGCCAGCTCACCGTTGGGACAGGGGGACTCTGGAAACACCATATATTTT. Translation gives CASSPLGQGDSGNTIYF.

This rearrangement joins TRBV28 to TRBJ2-5, with 7 bases aligning to TRBD1. The germline gives CDR1 MDHEN, CDR2 SYDVKM. CDR3 length: 13 amino acids. V shed 6 bases and J 7 bases; nucleotides not matched to a gene: 8. The CDR3: CASRSTGLRTQYF. In DNA, the CDR3 is TGTGCCAGCAGGTCGACAGGGTTGAGGACCCAGTACTTC.

This chain uses TRBV5-6 with TRBJ2-5; weak D call: TRBD1 (5 bases). Per germline, CDR1 SGHDT and CDR2 YYEEEE. V was shortened by 3 bases and J by 5 bases, with 11 bases between the two germline ends. This CDR3 comprises 13 residues. CDR3 sequence: CASSSQGRETQYF. DNA for the CDR3: TGTGCCAGCAGCTCTCAGGGCAGGGAGACCCAGTACTTC.

V gene TRBV5-6 combines with J gene TRBJ2-5, with 14 bases lining up with TRBD2. CDR1 and CDR2 from the germline V gene are SGHDT and YYEEEE. There are 16 residues in the CDR3. V was clipped by 5 bases and J by 2 bases; unmatched bases: 5. The CDR3 coding sequence is TGTGCCAGCAGGCCCGGACTAGCGGGGGGACAAGAGACCCAGTACTTC. Residues: CASRPGLAGGQETQYF.

The V gene is TRBV28, the J gene TRBJ1-2, with D possibly being TRBD1 (6 bases). CDR1 and CDR2 (germline): MDHEN, SYDVKM. The V and J ends lost 2 bases and 5 bases respectively, with 15 bases between them. There are 15 residues in the CDR3. The CDR3 nucleotides are TGTGCCAGCAGTTTACCCGCCAGGGGCGGGTATGGCTACACCTTC. Translation gives CASSLPARGGYGYTF.

This clone was seen more than once but under ten times. This chain connects TRBV10-3 to TRBJ2-7; 7 bases align to TRBD1. There are 15 residues in the CDR3. With V trimmed by 5 bases and J by 3 bases, 10 bases remained unmatched. The germline gives CDR1 ENHRY, CDR2 SYGVKD. DNA for the CDR3: TGTGCCATCAGTCTAACCGGGACAGAAAGCTACGAGCAGTACTTC. Encoded protein: CAISLTGTESYEQYF.

This rearrangement joins TRBV11-2 to TRBJ2-7; 11 bases map to TRBD2. This CDR3 region has 18 residues. With 5 bases clipped from V and 5 bases from J, the junction kept 17 bases outside the gene matches. Germline V gene lookup returns CDR1 SGHAT and CDR2 FQNNGV. CDR3 DNA sequence: TGTGCCAGCAGCCCAAGATACCTAACTAGCGGGAGTATCGACGAGCAGTACTTC. Translating gives CASSPRYLTSGSIDEQYF.

The genes are TRBV27 and TRBJ2-3; D perhaps matches TRBD1 (5 bases). V lost 6 bases to trimming and J lost 6 bases, with 22 bases between them. The germline gives CDR1 MNHEY, CDR2 SMNVEV (reference sequence). CDR3 size: 16 residues. CDR3 sequence reads: CASSGTGGGNQDTQYF. DNA for the CDR3: TGTGCCAGCAGCGGAACAGGCGGTGGTAATCAGGATACGCAGTATTTT.